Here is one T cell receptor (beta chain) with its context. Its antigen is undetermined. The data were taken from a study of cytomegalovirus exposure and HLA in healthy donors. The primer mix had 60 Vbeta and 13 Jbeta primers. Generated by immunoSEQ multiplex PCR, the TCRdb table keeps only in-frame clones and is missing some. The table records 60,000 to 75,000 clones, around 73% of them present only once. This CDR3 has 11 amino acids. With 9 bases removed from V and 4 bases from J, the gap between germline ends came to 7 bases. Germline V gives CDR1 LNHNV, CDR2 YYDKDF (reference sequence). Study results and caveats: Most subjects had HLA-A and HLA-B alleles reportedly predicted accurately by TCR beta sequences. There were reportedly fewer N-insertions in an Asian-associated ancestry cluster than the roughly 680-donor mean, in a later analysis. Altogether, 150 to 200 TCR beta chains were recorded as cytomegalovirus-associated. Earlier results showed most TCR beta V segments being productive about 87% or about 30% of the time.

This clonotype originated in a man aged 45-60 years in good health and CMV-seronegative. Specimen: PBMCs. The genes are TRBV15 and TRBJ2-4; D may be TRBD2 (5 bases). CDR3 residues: CATGVKNIQYF. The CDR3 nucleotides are TGTGCCACGGGAGTTAAAAACATTCAGTACTTC.